Detailed here is one T cell receptor (beta chain). Its antigen is still unknown. Base quality data are lacking; no much larger clone is found one base away. This specimen comes from a study of OX40 agonist ivuxolimab in advanced cancers. Some background on the complete study: Ivuxolimab was a fully human IgG2 agonistic monoclonal antibody targeting the costimulatory receptor OX40 (CD134). Intravenous ivuxolimab was administered to patients every 2 weeks at six dose levels: 0.01, 0.1, 0.3, 1.5, 3 and 10 mg/kg. Peripheral TCRbeta sequencing aimed to test whether ivuxolimab altered TCR sequence diversity and caused clonal T-cell expansion. Of the approximately 53 patients in dose escalation, about 20 had hepatocellular carcinoma, about 15 had melanoma, 9 had renal cell carcinoma and 9 had head and neck cancer. The paper reports the monotherapy dose-escalation portion (N of about 56 patients) of the phase I ivuxolimab trial. Prior anti-PD-1, anti-PD-L1 or anti-CTLA-4 therapy was permitted, and checkpoint inhibitors had been received by roughly 42% of dose-escalation patients. Three dose-escalation patients achieved partial responses, one with hepatocellular carcinoma and two with cutaneous melanoma. The dose-escalation cohort was about 86% male with a mean age of around 62 years, ranging from roughly 23 to 90.

Here is what the overall study found, with its caveats: In partial responders in the 0.1-3.0 mg/kg groups, normalized peripheral clonal expansion was found to be among the lowest, especially among CD8+ T cells. After ivuxolimab, expanded clones were on average more numerous among CD8+ T cells than among CD4+ T cells. Which antigens the clonally expanded peripheral T cells were specific for was not determined. At doses from 0.1 to 3.0 mg/kg, clonal expansion was seen in both CD4+ and CD8+ blood T cells between baseline and week 6. Low levels of normalized T-cell clonal expansion were also seen in some nonresponding patients.

From cysteine to phenylalanine, the CDR3 is 17 amino acids long. Only CDR3 DNA is held: 51 bases, read in frame from base 1. The germline V gene specifies SNHLY as CDR1 and FYNNEI as CDR2. The trim is 2 bases for V and 5 bases for J, with a gap of 21 bases between the germline ends. Genomic DNA was isolated from the sorted cells so that the TCRbeta CDR3 region could be sequenced. The immunoSEQ Assay was used to sequence the TCRbeta CDR3 regions. As stored in TCRdb, this immuneACCESS dataset retains in-frame rearrangements with V and J assigned. A fraction of the clones does not appear; measured against another copy, unresolved V genes explain less than half of the discrepancy, and the remainder lacks a known reason. Counted in this sample were roughly 120,000 clones; roughly 90% of them appeared once. Together, the top ten hold 0.27% of the sample. The trial excluded patients who had a history of autoimmune disease or who were on systemic immunosuppression. Peripheral blood for TCR sequencing was collected from all dose cohorts at baseline, on cycle 4 day 1, and on cycle 7 day 1. Samples came from an open-label, multicenter, first-in-human phase I dose-escalation trial of ivuxolimab. Adults with locally advanced or metastatic melanoma, renal cell, hepatocellular, or head and neck squamous cell carcinoma were enrolled in the trial. Before TCR sequencing, CD4+ and CD8+ T cells were separately sorted from peripheral blood.

Sequencing used CD4+ or CD8+ T cells sorted from blood, obtained in a trial of the OX40 agonist ivuxolimab. The receptor comes from an adult with an advanced solid tumor such as melanoma, head and neck, liver or kidney cancer. Here the chain combines TRBV2 and TRBJ1-1, with the D gene uncertain. The CDR3 amino acid sequence is: CASSESQVFSLRTEAFF. The sequenced DNA is TGTGCCAGCAGTGAAAGTCAGGTCTTTTCCCTACGGACTGAAGCTTTCTTT.